This T cell receptor beta chain was sequenced in a study of cytomegalovirus exposure and HLA in healthy donors. Study in general: Earlier results showed almost 120 million unique TCR beta sequences derived from 150 million to 200 million T cells.

Each donor's status was that of a healthy bone marrow donor. With 60 Vbeta and 13 Jbeta primers, the PCR was carried out. TCRdb keeps only in-frame clones here, not all; method: immunoSEQ multiplex PCR. This sample has roughly 140,000 clones, with 55% to 80% found just once. The CDR3 has 14 amino acids. The V gene's germline CDR1 is SGHRS and CDR2 YFSETQ. V was trimmed by 2 bases and J by 2 bases, leaving 9 bases between them. Overall study findings and caveats: Presence/absence analysis assumed near-uniform sequencing depth across donors.

About this clone: Its antigen is not known.

V usage is TRBV5-1 and J usage is TRBJ2-3; maybe TRBD1 (6 bases). Specimen: PBMCs. The clonotype was recovered from a human donor in good health. CDR3 region: CASSFTGNTDTQYF. The CDR3, as DNA: TGCGCCAGCAGCTTTACAGGGAACACAGATACGCAGTATTTT. Full variable domain (rest looked up from reference TRBV5-1 and TRBJ2-3): KAGVTQTPRYLIKTRGQQVTLSCSPISGHRSVSWYQQTPGQGLQFLFEYFSETQRNKGNFPGRFSGRQFSNSRSEMNVSTLELGDSALYLCASSFTGNTDTQYFGPGTRLTVL.